The next 25 T cell receptor beta chains were all read from a single sample in a study of T cell repertoires in cytomegalovirus infection. Their antigen targets remain unknown. TCRdb reprocessed the reads with MiXCR, giving one entry per CDR3 protein. Here the sample spans about 700,000 distinct CDR3 sequences, 33% being singletons. Sequenced here: cultured PBMCs, sampled from culture after CMV antigen stimulation. The receptors were gathered from a human donor in good health (CMV status not recorded). Some clones in this sample may be carry-over from other donors' samples.

This chain uses TRBV28 with TRBJ2-3, with TRBD1 matching 11 bases. Germline trimming cut 10 bases from V and 4 bases from J; bases unmatched to any gene: 7. The CDR3 loop spans 14 amino acids. Germline V gene lookup returns CDR1 MDHEN and CDR2 SYDVKM. CDR3: CATTGTGGSDTQYF. CDR3 bases: TGTGCCACCACCGGGACAGGGGGTTCAGATACGCAGTATTTT. The variable domain in full, with the rest retrieved from reference TRBV28 and TRBJ2-3, is DVKVTQSSRYLVKRTGEKVFLECVQDMDHENMFWYRQDPGLGLRLIYFSYDVKMKEKGDIPEGYSVSREKKERFSLILESASTNQTSMYLCATTGTGGSDTQYFGPGTRLTVL.

The CDR3 nucleotides are TGTGCCAGCAGCCGGCGGACAGGAGGAGAGACCCAGTACTTC. Translation gives CASSRRTGGETQYF. V gene TRBV7-9 combines with J gene TRBJ2-5; 7 nucleotides align to TRBD1. The CDR3 covers 14 residues. The V segment lost 5 bases and the J segment 4 bases; nucleotides outside the gene matches: 7. Germline V lookup: CDR1 SEHNR, CDR2 FQNEAQ (reference sequence).

This clonotype was detected a few times. The J gene is TRBJ2-2, the V gene TRBV4-3, with D unresolved. The CDR3 consists of 14 residues. Trimming pared 0 bases from V and 4 bases from J, leaving 6 bases between. The germline gives CDR1 LGHNA, CDR2 YSLEER. CDR3 nucleotides: TGCGCCAGCAGCCAAGATGGAGTCACCGGGGAGCTGTTTTTT. It encodes CASSQDGVTGELFF.

This sequence joins TRBV28 and TRBJ2-7; D gene unclear. Germline CDR1 is MDHEN and CDR2 is SYDVKM. With 7 bases removed from V and 0 bases from J, the gap between germline ends came to 10 bases. CDR3 length: 13 amino acids. The CDR3 bases are TGTGCCAGCATGGAACTTGGCTCCTACGAGCAGTACTTC. Translation gives CASMELGSYEQYF.

The chain uses TRBV6-6 and TRBJ2-1, with D unresolved. Germline assignment: CDR1 MNHNY and CDR2 SVGAGI (reference sequence). V lost 6 bases and J 5 bases, leaving 17 bases between the germline ends. This CDR3 is built from 15 residues. The CDR3 is CASRPGFLEDNEQFF. The CDR3 region has the DNA TGTGCCAGCAGGCCCGGATTCCTAGAGGACAATGAGCAGTTCTTC.

This clonotype came up a few times. The chain employs TRBV20-1 and TRBJ2-1; TRBD2 aligns across 12 bases. The CDR3 is made up of 18 amino acids. Trimming cost V 1 base and J 0 bases; bases outside gene matches: 7. Germline lookup yields CDR1 DFQATT and CDR2 SNEGSKA (reference sequence). The CDR3 DNA follows: TGCAGTGCTAGAGTGACTAGCGGGAGAGGGGTCTCCTACAATGAGCAGTTCTTC. It specifies CSARVTSGRGVSYNEQFF.

The rearrangement uses TRBV5-4 and TRBJ1-2; unclear D gene. The germline V gene encodes CDR1 SGHNT and CDR2 YYREEE (reference sequence). V was cut by 0 bases and J by 3 bases, with 9 bases left in between. The CDR3 has 14 amino acids. In DNA form, the CDR3 reads TGTGCCAGCAGCTTGGAATGGCAGGACTATGGCTACACCTTC. Protein product: CASSLEWQDYGYTF.

This clonotype was recorded many times. This chain connects TRBV7-2 to TRBJ1-1; D is unclear. The CDR3 loop spans 13 amino acids. Trimming removed 2 bases from V and 10 bases from J, with 14 bases in between. Germline CDR1 and CDR2: SGHTA and FQGNSA. The CDR3 here is CASSLLGSEVAFF. The CDR3 coding sequence is TGTGCCAGCAGCTTATTGGGCAGCGAGGTAGCTTTCTTT.

V usage is TRBV7-2 and J usage is TRBJ2-5; 9 nucleotides line up with TRBD2. The V segment lost 3 bases and the J segment 5 bases; nucleotides outside the gene matches: 10. CDR3 size: 16 residues. Germline-derived CDR1 and CDR2 are SGHTA and FQGNSA. DNA for the CDR3: TGTGCCAGCAGCTTCCAGGGCGGGGGGGGGGGGGAGACCCAGTACTTC. Protein: CASSFQGGGGGETQYF.

This chain connects TRBV6-6 to TRBJ2-2, with D uncertain. The CDR3 consists of 14 residues. Germline CDR1 MNHNY, CDR2 SVGAGI (reference sequence). Trimming took off 10 bases at V and 2 bases at J, with 14 bases between the two ends. The DNA for the CDR3 is TGTGCCACCCTACCAAGTCTCAACACCGGGGAGCTGTTTTTT. Its translation: CATLPSLNTGELFF.

The table lists this clonotype with many counts. The chain links TRBV7-9 to TRBJ2-3, with D hard to call. The CDR3 is 14 residues long. CDR1 is SEHNR, CDR2 FQNEAQ, per germline (reference sequence). Trimming removed 9 bases at V and 2 bases at J, with 15 bases between. As DNA, the CDR3 is TGTGCCAGTAGCCTTTGGTCGGACACAGATACGCAGTATTTT. It yields the protein CASSLWSDTDTQYF.

The J gene is TRBJ1-2, the V gene TRBV7-2, with TRBD1 matching over 9 bases. The germline CDR1 and CDR2 sequences are SGHTA and FQGNSA. The CDR3 covers 17 residues. V was pared by 1 base and J by 0 bases, with 6 bases of the junction left unmatched. The CDR3 loop reads CASSLGVGTGTNYGYTF. DNA of the CDR3: TGTGCCAGCAGCTTAGGCGTTGGGACAGGGACTAACTATGGCTACACCTTC.

This chain joins TRBV12-3 or TRBV12-4 and TRBJ1-5; D is unresolved. The V end was cut by 1 base, the J end by 4 bases, with 5 bases between. CDR3 size: 13 residues. CDR3 in DNA: TGTGCCAGCAGTTTAGAGGATAATCAGCCCCAGCATTTT. This sequence encodes CASSLEDNQPQHF.

The rearrangement uses TRBV11-2 and TRBJ1-1; D is possibly TRBD1 (5 bases). The V gene lost 3 bases and the J gene lost 10 bases, with 21 bases spanning the gap. Germline loops: CDR1 SGHAT, CDR2 FQNNGV. This CDR3 region has 15 residues. The chain's CDR3 is CASSLRGPGPHRAFF. The CDR3 DNA sequence: TGTGCCAGCAGCTTGAGGGGACCGGGCCCTCACCGAGCTTTCTTT.

The sample holds a few counts of this clonotype. V and J are TRBV5-1 and TRBJ2-3; D remains unclear. The CDR3 covers 14 residues. From germline, CDR1 is SGHRS and CDR2 YFSETQ. Trimming removed 1 base from V and 2 bases from J, with 8 bases in between. In DNA, the CDR3 is TGCGCCAGCAGCTTGTGGGCCTCCACAGATACGCAGTATTTT. Translated, it gives CASSLWASTDTQYF. Drawing the rest from reference TRBV5-1 and TRBJ2-3, the complete variable domain is KAGVTQTPRYLIKTRGQQVTLSCSPISGHRSVSWYQQTPGQGLQFLFEYFSETQRNKGNFPGRFSGRQFSNSRSEMNVSTLELGDSALYLCASSLWASTDTQYFGPGTRLTVL.

This clonotype was counted between two and nine times. CDR3 region: CASSEKRGYYEQYF. The CDR3 DNA is TGTGCCAGCAGTGAAAAAAGGGGATACTACGAGCAGTACTTC. V usage is TRBV6-1 and J usage is TRBJ2-7, with D possibly TRBD1 on 5 matching bases. The CDR3 runs 14 residues. V dropped 2 bases and J dropped 3 bases, with 11 bases sitting between them. CDR1 and CDR2 (germline): MNHNS, SASEGT.

V is TRBV7-9 and J is TRBJ1-1; D is unclear. This CDR3 is built from 16 residues. From germline, CDR1 is SEHNR and CDR2 FQNEAQ (reference sequence). V dropped 3 bases and J dropped 1 base, with 15 bases sitting between them. For the CDR3, the DNA is TGTGCCAGCAGCTTCTCCGACCTGGGTAAGAACACTGAAGCTTTCTTT. Translated: CASSFSDLGKNTEAFF.

This clonotype came up a few times. V gene TRBV18 combines with J gene TRBJ1-4; 8 bases match TRBD1. The germline V gene has CDR1 KGHSH and CDR2 LQKENI. This CDR3 is built from 14 residues. The J segment lost 8 bases and the V segment lost 4 bases, leaving 6 bases of the junction unmatched. The CDR3 sequence is CASSLDRVGEKLFF. DNA for the CDR3: TGTGCCAGCTCACTGGACAGGGTTGGAGAAAAACTGTTTTTT.

This clonotype has at least ten counts. V and J are TRBV6-1 and TRBJ1-1; possibly TRBD1 for D (6 bases). Germline-derived CDR1 and CDR2 are MNHNS and SASEGT. CDR3 length: 17 amino acids. The germline V and J ends were trimmed by 5 bases and 5 bases, with 24 bases remaining between them. This CDR3 reads CASSTTWVRTGTTEAFF. The CDR3 DNA sequence: TGTGCCAGCAGTACGACTTGGGTGCGAACAGGGACTACTGAAGCTTTCTTT.

In this sample, this clonotype turned up many times. J is TRBJ1-1 and V is TRBV7-2; D may be TRBD1 (6 bases). The germline CDR1 and CDR2 sequences are SGHTA and FQGNSA. The CDR3 totals 16 residues. V was cut by 2 bases and J by 7 bases, with 20 bases left in between. The DNA for the CDR3 is TGTGCCAGCAGCTTATTCGGTGCAGGGGAGGACGGTGAAGCTTTCTTT. Encoded protein: CASSLFGAGEDGEAFF.

The sample holds a few counts of this clonotype. This chain uses TRBV24-1 with TRBJ2-3; TRBD1 matches 7 bases. The trim removed 3 bases at V and 3 bases at J, leaving 5 bases unmatched. Germline loops: CDR1 KGHDR, CDR2 SFDVKD. The length of the CDR3 is 15 residues. CDR3 region: CATSDRTGGTDTQYF. CDR3 DNA sequence: TGTGCCACCAGTGATAGGACAGGCGGAACAGATACGCAGTATTTT.

The chain links TRBV6-2 or TRBV6-3 to TRBJ2-1; D perhaps matches TRBD1 (6 bases). V lost 0 bases and J 9 bases, leaving 24 bases between the germline ends. The germline V gene has CDR1 MNHEY and CDR2 SVGEGT. The CDR3 totals 18 residues. The DNA for the CDR3 is TGTGCCAGCAGTTACTCGATGGCAGGACAGAGAGTTCATATTGAGCAGTTCTTC. It translates to CASSYSMAGQRVHIEQFF.

This clonotype turned up a few times. The V and J genes are TRBV6-1 and TRBJ2-7, with TRBD1 matching 9 bases. V lost 10 bases and J lost 2; bases outside the gene matches: 12. The germline gives CDR1 MNHNS, CDR2 SASEGT. The CDR3 consists of 15 residues. CDR3 sequence reads: CATRTSDRGTYEQYF. The CDR3 coding sequence is TGTGCCACTCGTACTTCGGACAGGGGAACCTACGAGCAGTACTTC.

The J gene is TRBJ2-2, the V gene TRBV12-3 or TRBV12-4; D could derive from TRBD1 or TRBD2 (5 bases each). The CDR3 is 18 residues long. Between the trimmed V and J ends, which lost 3 bases and 6 bases, there was a span of 23 bases. The CDR3 DNA reads as TGTGCCAGCAGTTTTGGCCGTTGGGGGAGAAGGCTAGCCGGGGAGCTGTTTTTT. Amino acid sequence: CASSFGRWGRRLAGELFF.

In this sample, this clonotype turned up many times. The chain combines TRBV7-2 with TRBJ2-5; TRBD2 might be the D (6 bases). The CDR3 has 18 residues. V gave up 5 bases and J gave up 5 bases, with 27 bases separating them. The V gene's germline CDR1 is SGHTA and CDR2 FQGNSA. CDR3 DNA sequence: TGTGCCAGCAGCCTTAGGGGACTGCGAACGTTAGCAACCGAGACCCAGTACTTC. It yields the protein CASSLRGLRTLATETQYF. The full variable domain, completed using reference TRBV7-2 and TRBJ2-5, is GAGVSQSPSNKVTEKGKDVELRCDPISGHTALYWYRQSLGQGLEFLIYFQGNSAPDKSGLPSDRFSAERTGGSVSTLTIQRTQQEDSAVYLCASSLRGLRTLATETQYFGPGTRLLVL.